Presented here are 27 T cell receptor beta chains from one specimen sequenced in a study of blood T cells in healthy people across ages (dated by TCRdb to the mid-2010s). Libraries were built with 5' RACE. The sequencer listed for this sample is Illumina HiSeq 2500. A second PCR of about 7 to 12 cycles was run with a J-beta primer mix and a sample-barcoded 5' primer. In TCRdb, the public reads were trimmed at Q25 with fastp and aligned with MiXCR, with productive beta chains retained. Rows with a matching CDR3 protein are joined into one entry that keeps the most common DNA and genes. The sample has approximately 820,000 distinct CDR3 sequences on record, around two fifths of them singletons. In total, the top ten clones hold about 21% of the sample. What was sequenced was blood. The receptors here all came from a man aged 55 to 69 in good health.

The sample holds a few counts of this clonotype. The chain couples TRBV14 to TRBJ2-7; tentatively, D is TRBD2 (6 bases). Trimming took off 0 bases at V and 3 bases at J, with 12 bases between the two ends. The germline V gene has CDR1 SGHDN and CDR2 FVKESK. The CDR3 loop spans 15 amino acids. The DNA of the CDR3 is TGTGCCAGCAGCCAAGAACCAGGGAGGAACTACGAGCAGTACTTC. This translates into CASSQEPGRNYEQYF.

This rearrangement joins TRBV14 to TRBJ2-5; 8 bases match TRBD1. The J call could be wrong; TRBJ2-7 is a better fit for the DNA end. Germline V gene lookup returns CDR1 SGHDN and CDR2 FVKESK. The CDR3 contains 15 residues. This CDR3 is CASSKRTGPLDEQYF. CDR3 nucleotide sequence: TGTGCCAGCAGCAAAAGGACAGGGCCCCTAGACGAGCAGTACTTC.

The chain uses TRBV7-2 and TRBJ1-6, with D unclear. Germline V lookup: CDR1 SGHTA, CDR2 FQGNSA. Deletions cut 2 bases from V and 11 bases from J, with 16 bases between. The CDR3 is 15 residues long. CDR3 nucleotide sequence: TGTGCCAGCAGCTTAAGTAGTGGACCCGTGGCACCCCTCCACTTT. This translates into CASSLSSGPVAPLHF.

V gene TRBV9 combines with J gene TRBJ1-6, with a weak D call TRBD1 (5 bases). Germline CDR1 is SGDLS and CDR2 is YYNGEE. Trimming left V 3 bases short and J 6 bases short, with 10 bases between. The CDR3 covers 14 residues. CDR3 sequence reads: CASSDSGFNSPLHF. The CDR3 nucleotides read TGTGCCAGCAGCGACTCAGGGTTTAATTCACCCCTCCACTTT.

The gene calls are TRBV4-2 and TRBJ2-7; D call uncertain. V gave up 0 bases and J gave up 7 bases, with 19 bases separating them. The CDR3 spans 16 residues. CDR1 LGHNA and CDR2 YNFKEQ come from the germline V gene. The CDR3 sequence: CASSQDPAQTYNEQYF. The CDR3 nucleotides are TGTGCCAGCAGCCAAGATCCAGCCCAAACCTACAATGAGCAGTACTTC.

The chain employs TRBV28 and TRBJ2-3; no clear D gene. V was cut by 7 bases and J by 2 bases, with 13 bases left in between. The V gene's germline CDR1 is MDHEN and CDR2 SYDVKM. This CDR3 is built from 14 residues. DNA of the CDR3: TGTGCCAGCACCAGAGGCGACAACACAGATACGCAGTATTTT. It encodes CASTRGDNTDTQYF.

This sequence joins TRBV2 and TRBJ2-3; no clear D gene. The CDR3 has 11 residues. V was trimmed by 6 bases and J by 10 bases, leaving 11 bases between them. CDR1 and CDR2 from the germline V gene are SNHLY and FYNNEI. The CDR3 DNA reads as TGTGCCAGCAGAACGACTGGGGCGCAGTATTTT. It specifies CASRTTGAQYF.

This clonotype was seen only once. CDR3 loop: CASSLALSPGELFF. The CDR3 bases are TGTGCCAGCAGCTTAGCGTTGAGCCCCGGGGAGCTGTTTTTT. The chain carries TRBV7-9 and TRBJ2-2, with no clear D. The V end lost 0 bases, the J end lost 6 bases, and 8 bases lay between the germline ends. CDR1 and CDR2 (germline): SEHNR, FQNEAQ (reference sequence). This CDR3 has 14 amino acids. The complete variable domain, with remaining parts taken from reference TRBV7-9 and TRBJ2-2, reads DTGVSQNPRHKITKRGQNVTFRCDPISEHNRLYWYRQTLGQGPEFLTYFQNEAQLEKSRLLSDRFSAERPKGSFSTLEIQRTEQGDSAMYLCASSLALSPGELFFGEGSRLTVL.

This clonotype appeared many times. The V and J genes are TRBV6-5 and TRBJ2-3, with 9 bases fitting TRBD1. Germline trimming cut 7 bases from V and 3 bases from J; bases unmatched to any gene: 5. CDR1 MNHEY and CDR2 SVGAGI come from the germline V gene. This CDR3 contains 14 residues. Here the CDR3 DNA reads TGTGCCAGCACTAAGACAGGGGGGACAGATACGCAGTATTTT. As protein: CASTKTGGTDTQYF.

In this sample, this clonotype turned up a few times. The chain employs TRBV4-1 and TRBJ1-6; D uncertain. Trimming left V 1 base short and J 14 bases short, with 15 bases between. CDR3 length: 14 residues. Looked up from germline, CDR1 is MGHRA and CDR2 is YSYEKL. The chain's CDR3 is CASSQAPKGNTLHF. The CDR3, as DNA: TGCGCCAGCAGCCAAGCCCCAAAAGGGAATACCCTCCACTTT.

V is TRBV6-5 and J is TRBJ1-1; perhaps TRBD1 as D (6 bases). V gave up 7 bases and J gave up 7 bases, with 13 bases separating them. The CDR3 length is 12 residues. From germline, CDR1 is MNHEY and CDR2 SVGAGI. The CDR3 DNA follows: TGTGCCAGCACGGACAGCCAGCTTGAAGCTTTCTTT. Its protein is CASTDSQLEAFF.

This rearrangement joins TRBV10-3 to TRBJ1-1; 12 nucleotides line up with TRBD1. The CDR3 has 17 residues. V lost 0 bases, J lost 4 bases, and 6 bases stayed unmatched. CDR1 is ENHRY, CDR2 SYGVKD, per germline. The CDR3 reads CAISESGRDRGLTEAFF. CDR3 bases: TGTGCCATCAGTGAGTCGGGCCGGGACAGGGGGCTCACTGAAGCTTTCTTT.

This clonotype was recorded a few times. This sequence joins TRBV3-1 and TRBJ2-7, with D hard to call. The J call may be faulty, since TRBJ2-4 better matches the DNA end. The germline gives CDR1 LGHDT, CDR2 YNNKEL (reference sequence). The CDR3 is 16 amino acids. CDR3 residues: CASSQGPQLTLNIQYF. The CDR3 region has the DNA TGTGCCAGCAGCCAAGGGCCGCAGCTGACTCTAAACATTCAGTACTTC.

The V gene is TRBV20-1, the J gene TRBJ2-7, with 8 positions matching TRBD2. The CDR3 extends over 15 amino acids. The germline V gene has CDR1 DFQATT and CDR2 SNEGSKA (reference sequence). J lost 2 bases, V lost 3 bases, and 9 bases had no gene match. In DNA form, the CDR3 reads TGCAGTGCTAGGGGGCCCGGGGGGGTCACCTACGAGCAGTACTTC. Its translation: CSARGPGGVTYEQYF.

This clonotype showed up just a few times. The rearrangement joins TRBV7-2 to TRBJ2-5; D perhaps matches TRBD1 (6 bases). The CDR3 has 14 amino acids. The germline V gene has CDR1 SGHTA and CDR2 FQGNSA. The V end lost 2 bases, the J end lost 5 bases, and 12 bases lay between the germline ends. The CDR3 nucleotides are TGTGCCAGCAGCTTACCAGGGGCGGTCGAGACCCAGTACTTC. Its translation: CASSLPGAVETQYF.

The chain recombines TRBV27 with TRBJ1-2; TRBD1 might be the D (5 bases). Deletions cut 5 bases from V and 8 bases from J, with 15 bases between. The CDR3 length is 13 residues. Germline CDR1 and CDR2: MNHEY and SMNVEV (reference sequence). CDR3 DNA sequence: TGTGCCAGCAGTAAGACAGCAACGGGGGGCTACACCTTC. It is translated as CASSKTATGGYTF.

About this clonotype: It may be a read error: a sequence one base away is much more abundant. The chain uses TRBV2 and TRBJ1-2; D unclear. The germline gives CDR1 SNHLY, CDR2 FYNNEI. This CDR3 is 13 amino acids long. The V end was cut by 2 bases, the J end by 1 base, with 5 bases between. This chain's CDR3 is CASSESVNYGYTF. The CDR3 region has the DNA TGTGCCAGCAGTGAATCAGTTAACTATGGCTACACCTTC.

CDR3 residues: CASQTRDTGELFF. The CDR3 DNA follows: TGTGCCTCCCAAACTAGGGACACCGGGGAGCTGTTTTTT. This chain uses TRBV7-6 with TRBJ2-2, with D possibly being TRBD2 (5 bases). Trimming pared 11 bases from V and 3 bases from J, leaving 13 bases between. Looked up from germline, CDR1 is SGHVS and CDR2 is FNYEAQ. The CDR3 sequence is 13 residues long.

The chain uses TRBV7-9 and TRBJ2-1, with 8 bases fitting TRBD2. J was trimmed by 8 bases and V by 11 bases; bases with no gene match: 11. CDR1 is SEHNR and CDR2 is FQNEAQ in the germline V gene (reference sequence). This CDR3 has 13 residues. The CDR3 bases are TGTGCCGCCAGGCGCGGGAGGATCGATGAGCAGTTCTTC. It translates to CAARRGRIDEQFF.

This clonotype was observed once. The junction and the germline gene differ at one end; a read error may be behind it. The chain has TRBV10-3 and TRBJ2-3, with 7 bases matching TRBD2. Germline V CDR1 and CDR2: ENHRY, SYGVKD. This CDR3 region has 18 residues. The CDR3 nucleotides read TGTGCCAGCAGTACCGAGCGGGGAGCCCTTTCCCGCACAGATACGCAGTATTTT. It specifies CASSTERGALSRTDTQYF.

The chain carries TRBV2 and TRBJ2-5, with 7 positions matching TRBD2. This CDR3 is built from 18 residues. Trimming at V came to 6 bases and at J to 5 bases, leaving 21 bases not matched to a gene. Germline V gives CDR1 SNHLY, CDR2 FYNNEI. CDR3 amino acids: CASSDEWEAGYNGETQYF. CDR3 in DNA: TGTGCCAGCAGCGATGAATGGGAAGCGGGGTATAATGGGGAGACCCAGTACTTC.

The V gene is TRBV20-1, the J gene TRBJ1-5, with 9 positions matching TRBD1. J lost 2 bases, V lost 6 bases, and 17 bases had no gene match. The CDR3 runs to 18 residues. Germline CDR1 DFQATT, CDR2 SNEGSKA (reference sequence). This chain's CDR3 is CSARRGDREDQGNQPQHF. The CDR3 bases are TGCAGTGCACGGAGGGGGGACAGGGAAGACCAAGGCAATCAGCCCCAGCATTTT.

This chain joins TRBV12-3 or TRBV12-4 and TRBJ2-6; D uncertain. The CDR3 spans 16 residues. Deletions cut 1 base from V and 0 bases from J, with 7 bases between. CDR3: CASSLVHPSGANVLTF. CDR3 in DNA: TGTGCCAGCAGTTTAGTCCATCCCTCTGGGGCCAACGTCCTGACTTTC.

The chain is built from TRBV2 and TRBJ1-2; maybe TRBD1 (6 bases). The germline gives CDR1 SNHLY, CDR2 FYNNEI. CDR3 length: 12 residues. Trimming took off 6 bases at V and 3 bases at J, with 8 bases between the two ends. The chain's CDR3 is CASSDRYYGYTF. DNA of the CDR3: TGTGCCAGCAGCGACAGGTACTATGGCTACACCTTC. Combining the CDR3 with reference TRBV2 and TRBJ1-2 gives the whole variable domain EPEVTQTPSHQVTQMGQEVILRCVPISNHLYFYWYRQILGQKVEFLVSFYNNEISEKSEIFDDQFSVERPDGSNFTLKIRSTKLEDSAMYFCASSDRYYGYTFGSGTRLTVV.

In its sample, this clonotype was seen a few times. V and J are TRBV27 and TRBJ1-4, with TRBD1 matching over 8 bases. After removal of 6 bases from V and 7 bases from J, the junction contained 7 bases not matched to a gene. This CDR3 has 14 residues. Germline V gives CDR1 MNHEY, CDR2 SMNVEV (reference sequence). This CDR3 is CASRAGQVREKLFF. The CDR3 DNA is TGTGCCAGCAGGGCGGGACAGGTCCGTGAAAAACTGTTTTTT.

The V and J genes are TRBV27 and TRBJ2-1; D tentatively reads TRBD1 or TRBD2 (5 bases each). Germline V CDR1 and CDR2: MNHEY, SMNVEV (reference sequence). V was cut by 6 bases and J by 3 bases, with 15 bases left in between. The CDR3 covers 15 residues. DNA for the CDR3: TGTGCCAGCAGACTCGGGCAGGGAGACTACAATGAGCAGTTCTTC. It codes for CASRLGQGDYNEQFF.

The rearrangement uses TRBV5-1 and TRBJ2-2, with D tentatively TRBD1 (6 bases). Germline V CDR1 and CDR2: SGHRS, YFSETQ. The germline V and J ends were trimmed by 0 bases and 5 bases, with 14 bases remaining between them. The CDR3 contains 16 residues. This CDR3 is CASSLAGAYLTGELFF. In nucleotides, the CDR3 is TGCGCCAGCAGCTTGGCAGGGGCCTACTTAACCGGGGAGCTGTTTTTT.